This T cell receptor (beta chain) was profiled in a study of blood T cell repertoires in COVID-19. Study-wide context: Specimens from acute and convalescent COVID-19 originated in the United States, Italy and Spain.

In the source study's methods: It was from reference gene primer amplification that nucleated cell counts were estimated. Method: immunoSEQ multiplex PCR; TCRdb's copy keeps in-frame clones and lacks some. V and J calls and clone size are given by that table; D and trimming were obtained from the DNA. The sample yields around 360,000 clones, about 89% seen once. Patients of the Seattle cohort, enrolled during active infection, were followed longitudinally. V was cut by 6 bases and J by 7 bases, with 12 bases left in between. The CDR3 extends over 12 amino acids. From germline, CDR1 is MNHEY and CDR2 SVGAGI.

This TCR was recovered from a woman between 25 and 40 years old with COVID-19, enrolled during active disease. The chain couples TRBV6-5 to TRBJ1-1; no clear D. The sequencing input was peripheral blood. The CDR3 region is CASSSRGIEAFF. Here the CDR3 DNA reads TGTGCCAGCAGCTCGCGCGGGATTGAAGCTTTCTTT.